The rows below give T cell receptor beta chains drawn from one sample of a study of T cells in Graves' hyperthyroidism and ophthalmopathy. From the multiplex PCR reads, TCRdb called clonotypes with MiXCR, one entry per CDR3 protein. The data contain 700,000 to 950,000 distinct CDR3 sequences, about 35% of them singletons. The specimen was blood. The receptors stem from a woman in her forties with Graves' hyperthyroidism. The CDR3 runs from the conserved cysteine through the conserved F or W. A D gene is named only where the DNA matches it firmly. Where a row states a size, it is once, few, many or the class of an expanded clone; other rows omit it.

.	TRBV6-6	.	TRBJ1-2	TGTGCCACACAAAAGGCGGGGGATCACTATGGCTACACCTTC	CATQKAGDHYGYTF
.	TRBV10-3	.	TRBJ2-1	TGTGCCATCAGTGAGTCGAACGGCAGACTTAATGAGCAGTTCTTC	CAISESNGRLNEQFF
many	TRBV19	.	TRBJ1-2	TGTGCCAGTAGTGCACCAGGCCGGTCGGCAAATGGCTACACCTTC	CASSAPGRSANGYTF
few	TRBV20-1	.	TRBJ1-1	TGCAGTGCTAGAGATCTTCGGCAGGCTGGGTTTCCTCCTTCTGAAGCTTTCTTT	CSARDLRQAGFPPSEAFF
.	TRBV12-3/TRBV12-4	.	TRBJ1-5	TGTGCCAGCAGGACCGGAACCCAGCCCCAGCCTTTT	CASRTGTQPQPF
.	TRBV19	.	TRBJ1-5	TGTGCCGGTAGTGGACCTAGGGGTAGTTCCACCTATAGCAATCAGCCCCAGCATTTT	CAGSGPRGSSTYSNQPQHF
.	TRBV7-2	.	TRBJ1-6	TGTGCCGGCCGAGGGAGCTCCTATAATTCACCCCTCCACTTT	CAGRGSSYNSPLHF
.	TRBV11-1	TRBD1	TRBJ2-5	TGTGCCAGCAGCTTCGTTGACAGGGGGTGGGAGACCCAGTACTTC	CASSFVDRGWETQYF
.	TRBV5-1	.	TRBJ1-4	TGCGCCAGCAGCCTGGACAGAGGGGCTAATGAAAAACTGTTTTTT	CASSLDRGANEKLFF
many	TRBV10-3	TRBD1	TRBJ1-2	TGTGCCATCAGTGCACCGGGACAGATCTATGGCTACACCTTC	CAISAPGQIYGYTF
.	TRBV7-2	.	TRBJ2-5	TGTGCCAGCAGCCAAGATAGGGCGGGGCGACAAGAGACCCAGTACTTC	CASSQDRAGRQETQYF
.	TRBV6-5	.	TRBJ2-6	TGTGCCAGCAGTGGCGGAAGGGCTGGGGCCAACGTCCTGACTTTC	CASSGGRAGANVLTF
few	TRBV7-2	TRBD2	TRBJ2-2	TGTGCCAGCAGCTCCGGGACTAGCGTCGGGGAGCTGTTTTTT	CASSSGTSVGELFF
few	TRBV4-1	.	TRBJ1-3	TGCGCCAGCAGCCCGAGTTATCGCTCTGGAAACACCATATATTTT	CASSPSYRSGNTIYF
.	TRBV28	.	TRBJ1-4	TGTGCCAGCAGTTCAGGGGCGTATGAAAAACTGTTTTTT	CASSSGAYEKLFF
few	TRBV7-9	.	TRBJ2-5	TGTGCCAGCAGCCTTTTATCTGAATTGGGGGAGACCCAGTACTTC	CASSLLSELGETQYF
few	TRBV12-3/TRBV12-4	TRBD1	TRBJ1-6	TGTGCCAGCAGCACACAAATGACAGGGGACAATTCACCCCTCCACTTT	CASSTQMTGDNSPLHF
.	TRBV19	.	TRBJ1-4	TGTGCCAGTAGTATTTGGGCAGGGGTAGAAAAACTGTTTTTT	CASSIWAGVEKLFF
.	TRBV7-3	.	TRBJ2-1	TGTGCCAGCAGTCAGGACAGTTACAATGAGCAGTTCTTC	CASSQDSYNEQFF
many	TRBV7-9	.	TRBJ2-7	TGTGCCAGCAGCGGCTTTACGGGAGTGATCTACGAGCAGTACTTC	CASSGFTGVIYEQYF
.	TRBV29-1	.	TRBJ2-6	TGCAGCGTCCGGATGTCAGGGGCCAACGTCCTGACTTTC	CSVRMSGANVLTF
few	TRBV5-1	TRBD1	TRBJ2-7	TGCGCCAGCAGCCCAGGGACAGGGGGACTACGGTTGCAGTACTTC	CASSPGTGGLRLQYF
few	TRBV7-9	TRBD2	TRBJ2-2	TGTGCCAGCAGCTCCCGCAGGACTAGCGGGGGGACCGGGGAGCTGTTTTTT	CASSSRRTSGGTGELFF
few	TRBV12-3/TRBV12-4	TRBD1	TRBJ1-6	TGTGCCAGCAGCGACGGACAGAAAAGGGGGCGTTCACCCCTCCACTTT	CASSDGQKRGRSPLHF
.	TRBV20-1	TRBD1	TRBJ1-5	TGCAGTGCTAGAGAGACAGGGGAACAGGTCCGTCAGCCCCAGCATTTT	CSARETGEQVRQPQHF
.	TRBV7-2	TRBD2	TRBJ2-7	TGTGCCAGCAGCGTTGCGGCCGGACTAGCGGGAGTGCAGTACTTC	CASSVAAGLAGVQYF
.	TRBV2	.	TRBJ2-7	TGTGCCAGCAGTGAAGGTTGGGGTCCTTCCTACGAGCAGTACTTC	CASSEGWGPSYEQYF
many	TRBV29-1	.	TRBJ2-5	TGCAGCGTTGTAAAAAGCCAAGAGACCCAGTACTTC	CSVVKSQETQYF
.	TRBV10-1	.	TRBJ2-5	TGCGCCAGCAGTTCCTCCAGACAACGGGGGCAAGAGACCCAGTACTTC	CASSSSRQRGQETQYF
.	TRBV12-3/TRBV12-4	.	TRBJ1-4	TGTGCCAGCAGTTTAGCGCTTCGAGGGGAGAAACTGTTTTTT	CASSLALRGEKLFF
many	TRBV10-3	.	TRBJ2-7	TGTGCAATCGGGGTTGACCCGTCCTACGAGCAGTACTTC	CAIGVDPSYEQYF